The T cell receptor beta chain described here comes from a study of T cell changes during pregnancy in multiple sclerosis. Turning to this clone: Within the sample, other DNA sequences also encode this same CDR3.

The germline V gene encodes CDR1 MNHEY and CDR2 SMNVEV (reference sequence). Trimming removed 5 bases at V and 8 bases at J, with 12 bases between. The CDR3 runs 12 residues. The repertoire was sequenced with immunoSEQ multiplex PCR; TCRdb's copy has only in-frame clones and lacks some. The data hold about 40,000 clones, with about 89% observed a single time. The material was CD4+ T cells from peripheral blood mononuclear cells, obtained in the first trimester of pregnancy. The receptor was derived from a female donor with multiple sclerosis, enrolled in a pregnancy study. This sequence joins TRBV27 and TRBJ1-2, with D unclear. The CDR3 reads CASSTGGSGYTF. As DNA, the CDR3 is TGTGCCAGCAGTACGGGAGGGTCGGGCTACACCTTC.